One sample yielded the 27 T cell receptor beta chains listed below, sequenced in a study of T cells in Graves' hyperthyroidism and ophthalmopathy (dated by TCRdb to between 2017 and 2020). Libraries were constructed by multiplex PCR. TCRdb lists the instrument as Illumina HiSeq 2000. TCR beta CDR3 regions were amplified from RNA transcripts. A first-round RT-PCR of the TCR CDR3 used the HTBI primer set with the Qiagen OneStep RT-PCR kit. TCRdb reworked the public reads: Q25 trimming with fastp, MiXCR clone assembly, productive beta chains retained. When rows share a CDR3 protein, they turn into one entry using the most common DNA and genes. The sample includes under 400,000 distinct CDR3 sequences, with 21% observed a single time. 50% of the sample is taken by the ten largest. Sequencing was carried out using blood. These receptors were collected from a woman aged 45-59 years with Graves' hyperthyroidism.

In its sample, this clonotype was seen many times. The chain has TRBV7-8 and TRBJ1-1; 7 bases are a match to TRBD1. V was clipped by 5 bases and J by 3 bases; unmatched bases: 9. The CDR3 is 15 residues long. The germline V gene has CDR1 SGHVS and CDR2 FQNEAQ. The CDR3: CASSQTGAADTEAFF. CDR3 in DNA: TGTGCCAGCAGCCAAACAGGGGCGGCGGACACTGAAGCTTTCTTT.

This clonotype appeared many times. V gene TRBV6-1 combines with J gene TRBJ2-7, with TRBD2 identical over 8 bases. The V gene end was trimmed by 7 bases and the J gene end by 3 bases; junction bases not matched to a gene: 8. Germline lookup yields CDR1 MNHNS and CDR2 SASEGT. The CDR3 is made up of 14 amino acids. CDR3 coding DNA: TGTGCCAGCAAAGGCGTAGCGGGGAGCTACGAGCAGTACTTC. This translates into CASKGVAGSYEQYF.

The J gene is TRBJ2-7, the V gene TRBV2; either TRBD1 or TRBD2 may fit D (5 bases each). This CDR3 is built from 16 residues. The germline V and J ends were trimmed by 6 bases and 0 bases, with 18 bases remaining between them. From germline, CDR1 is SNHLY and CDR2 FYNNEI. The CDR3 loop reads CASSAGPGPASYEQYF. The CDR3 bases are TGTGCCAGCAGCGCAGGACCGGGGCCTGCCTCCTACGAGCAGTACTTC.

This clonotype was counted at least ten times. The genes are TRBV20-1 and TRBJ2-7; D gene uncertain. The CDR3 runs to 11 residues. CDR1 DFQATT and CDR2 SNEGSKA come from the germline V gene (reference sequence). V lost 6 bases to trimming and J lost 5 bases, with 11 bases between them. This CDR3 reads CSANGPHEQYF. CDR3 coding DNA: TGCAGTGCAAATGGACCTCACGAGCAGTACTTC.

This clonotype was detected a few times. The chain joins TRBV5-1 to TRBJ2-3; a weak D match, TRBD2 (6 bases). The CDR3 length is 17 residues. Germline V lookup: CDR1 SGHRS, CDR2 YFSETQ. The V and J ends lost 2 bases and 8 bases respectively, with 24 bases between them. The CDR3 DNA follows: TGCGCCAGCAGCTTATATACCGGGACTCAAGGGATGGCTACGCAGTATTTT. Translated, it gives CASSLYTGTQGMATQYF.

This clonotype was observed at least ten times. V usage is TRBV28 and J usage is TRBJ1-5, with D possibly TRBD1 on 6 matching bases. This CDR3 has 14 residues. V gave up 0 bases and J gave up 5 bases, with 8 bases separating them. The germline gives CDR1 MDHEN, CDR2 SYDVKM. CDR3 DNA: TGTGCCAGCAGTTTATGGCCAGGGGATCAGCCCCAGCATTTT. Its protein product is CASSLWPGDQPQHF.

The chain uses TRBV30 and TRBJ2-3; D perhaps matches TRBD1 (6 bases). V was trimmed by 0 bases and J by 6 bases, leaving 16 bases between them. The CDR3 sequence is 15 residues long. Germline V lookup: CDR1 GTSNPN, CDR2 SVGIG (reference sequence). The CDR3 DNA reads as TGTGCCTGGAGTGTCGATCAGGGGCCGCGGGATACGCAGTATTTT. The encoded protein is CAWSVDQGPRDTQYF.

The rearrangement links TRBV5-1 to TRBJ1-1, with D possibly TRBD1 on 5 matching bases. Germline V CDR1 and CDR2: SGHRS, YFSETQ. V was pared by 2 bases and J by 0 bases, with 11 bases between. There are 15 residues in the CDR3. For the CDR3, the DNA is TGCGCCAGCAGCTTAGAGGGACTGATGAACACTGAAGCTTTCTTT. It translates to CASSLEGLMNTEAFF.

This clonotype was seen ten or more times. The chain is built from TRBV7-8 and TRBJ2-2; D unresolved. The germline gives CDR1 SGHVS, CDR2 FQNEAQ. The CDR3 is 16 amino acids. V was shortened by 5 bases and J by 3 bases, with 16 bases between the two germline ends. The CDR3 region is CASSTLQGRYTGELFF. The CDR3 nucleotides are TGTGCCAGCAGCACCCTTCAAGGGCGATACACCGGGGAGCTGTTTTTT.

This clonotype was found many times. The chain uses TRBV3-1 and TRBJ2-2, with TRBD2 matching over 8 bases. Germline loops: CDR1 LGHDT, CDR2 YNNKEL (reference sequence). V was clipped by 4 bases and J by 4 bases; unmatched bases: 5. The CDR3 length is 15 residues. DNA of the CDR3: TGTGCCAGCAGCCCCCCAGCGGGAGTCACCGGGGAGCTGTTTTTT. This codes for CASSPPAGVTGELFF.

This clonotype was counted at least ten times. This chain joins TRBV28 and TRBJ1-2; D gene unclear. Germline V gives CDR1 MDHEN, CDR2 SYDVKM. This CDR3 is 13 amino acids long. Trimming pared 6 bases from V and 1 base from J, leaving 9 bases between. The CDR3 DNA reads TGTGCCAGCAGCGAACGGGATAACTATGGCTACACCTTC. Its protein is CASSERDNYGYTF.

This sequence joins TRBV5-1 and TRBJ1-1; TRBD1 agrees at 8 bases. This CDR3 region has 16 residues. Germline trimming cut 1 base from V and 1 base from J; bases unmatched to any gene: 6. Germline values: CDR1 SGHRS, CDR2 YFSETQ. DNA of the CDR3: TGCGCCAGCAGCTTGAGGCCAGGGGGCGCGAACACTGAAGCTTTCTTT. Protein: CASSLRPGGANTEAFF. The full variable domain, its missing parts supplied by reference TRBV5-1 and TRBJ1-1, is KAGVTQTPRYLIKTRGQQVTLSCSPISGHRSVSWYQQTPGQGLQFLFEYFSETQRNKGNFPGRFSGRQFSNSRSEMNVSTLELGDSALYLCASSLRPGGANTEAFFGQGTRLTVV.

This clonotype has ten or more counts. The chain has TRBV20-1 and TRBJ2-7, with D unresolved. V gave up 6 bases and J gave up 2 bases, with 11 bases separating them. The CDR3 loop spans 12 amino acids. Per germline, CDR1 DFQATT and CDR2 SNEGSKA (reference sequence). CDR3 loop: CSAGSQAYEQYF. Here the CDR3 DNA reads TGCAGTGCGGGGTCGCAGGCCTACGAGCAGTACTTC.

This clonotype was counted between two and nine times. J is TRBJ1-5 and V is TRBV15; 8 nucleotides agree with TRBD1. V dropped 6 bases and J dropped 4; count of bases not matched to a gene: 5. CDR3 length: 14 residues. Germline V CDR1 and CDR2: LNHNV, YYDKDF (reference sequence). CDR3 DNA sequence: TGTGCCACCAGGACAGGGGCGCTTAATCAGCCCCAGCATTTT. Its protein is CATRTGALNQPQHF.

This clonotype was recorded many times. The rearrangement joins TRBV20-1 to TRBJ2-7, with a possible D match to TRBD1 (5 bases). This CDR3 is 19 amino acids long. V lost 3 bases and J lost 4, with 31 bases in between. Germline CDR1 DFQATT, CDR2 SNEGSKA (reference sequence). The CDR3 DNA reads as TGCAGTGCTAGGGATACCCCAACATGGCAGGGAAGCCTCCGATACGAGCAGTACTTC. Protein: CSARDTPTWQGSLRYEQYF.

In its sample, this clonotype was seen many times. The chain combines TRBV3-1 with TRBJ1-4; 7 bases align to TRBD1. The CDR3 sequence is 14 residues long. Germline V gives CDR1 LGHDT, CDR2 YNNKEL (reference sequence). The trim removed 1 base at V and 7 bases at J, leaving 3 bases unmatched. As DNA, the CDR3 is TGTGCCAGCAGCCAAGGACAGGGTGGTGAAAAACTGTTTTTT. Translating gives CASSQGQGGEKLFF.

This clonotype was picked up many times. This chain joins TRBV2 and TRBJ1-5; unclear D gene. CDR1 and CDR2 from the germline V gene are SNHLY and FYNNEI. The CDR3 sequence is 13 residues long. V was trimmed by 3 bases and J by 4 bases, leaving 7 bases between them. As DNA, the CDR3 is TGTGCCAGCAGTGACTGGCAGAATCAGCCCCAGCATTTT. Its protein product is CASSDWQNQPQHF.

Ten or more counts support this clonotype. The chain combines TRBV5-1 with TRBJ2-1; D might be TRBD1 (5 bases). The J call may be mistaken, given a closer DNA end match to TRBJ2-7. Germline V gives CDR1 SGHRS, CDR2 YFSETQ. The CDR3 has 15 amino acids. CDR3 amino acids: CASSLDRSPTSEQYF. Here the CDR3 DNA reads TGCGCCAGCAGCTTGGACAGGAGCCCTACAAGTGAGCAGTACTTC.

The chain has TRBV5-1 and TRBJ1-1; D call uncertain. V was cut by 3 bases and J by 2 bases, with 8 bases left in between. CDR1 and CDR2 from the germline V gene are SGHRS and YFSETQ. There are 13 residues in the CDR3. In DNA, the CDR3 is TGCGCCAGCAGCTCGGAGGGTAACACTGAAGCTTTCTTT. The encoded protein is CASSSEGNTEAFF.

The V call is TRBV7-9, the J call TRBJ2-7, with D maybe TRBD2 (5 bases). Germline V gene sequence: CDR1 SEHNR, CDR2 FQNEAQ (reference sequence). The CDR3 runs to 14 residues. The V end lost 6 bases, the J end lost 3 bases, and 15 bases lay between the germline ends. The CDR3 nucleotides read TGTGCCAGCAGTGATAGGAGTCGGGGCTACGAGCAGTACTTC. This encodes CASSDRSRGYEQYF.

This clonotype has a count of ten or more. This CDR3 is CASSPGQGAEELFF. DNA for the CDR3: TGTGCCAGCAGCCCGGGACAGGGGGCGGAGGAGCTGTTTTTT. The V call is TRBV12-3 or TRBV12-4, the J call TRBJ2-2; 12 bases match TRBD1. V shed 6 bases and J 10 bases; nucleotides not matched to a gene: 6. This CDR3 has 14 amino acids.

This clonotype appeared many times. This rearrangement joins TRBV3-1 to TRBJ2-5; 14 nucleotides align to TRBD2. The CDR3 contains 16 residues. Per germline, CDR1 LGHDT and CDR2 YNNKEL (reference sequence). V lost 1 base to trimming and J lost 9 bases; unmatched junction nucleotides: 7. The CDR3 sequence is CASSQAGTSGGKAQYF. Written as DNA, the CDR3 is TGTGCCAGCAGCCAAGCGGGGACTAGCGGGGGAAAGGCCCAGTACTTC.

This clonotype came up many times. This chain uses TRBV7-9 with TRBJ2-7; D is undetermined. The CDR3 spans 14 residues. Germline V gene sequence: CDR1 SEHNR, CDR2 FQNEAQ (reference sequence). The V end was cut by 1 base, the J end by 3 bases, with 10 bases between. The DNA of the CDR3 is TGTGCCAGCAGCTTAGAAATCGGCGTCTACGAGCAGTACTTC. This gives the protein CASSLEIGVYEQYF.

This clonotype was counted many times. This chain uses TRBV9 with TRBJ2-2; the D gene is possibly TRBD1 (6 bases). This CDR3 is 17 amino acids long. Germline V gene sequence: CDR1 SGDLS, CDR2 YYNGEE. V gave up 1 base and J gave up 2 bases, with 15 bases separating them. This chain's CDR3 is CASSVRWSGANTGELFF. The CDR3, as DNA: TGTGCCAGCAGCGTACGATGGTCAGGGGCAAACACCGGGGAGCTGTTTTTT.

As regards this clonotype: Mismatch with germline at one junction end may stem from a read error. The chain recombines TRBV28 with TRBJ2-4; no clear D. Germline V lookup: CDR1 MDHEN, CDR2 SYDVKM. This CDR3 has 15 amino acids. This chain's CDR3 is CASSSQTIAKNTQYF. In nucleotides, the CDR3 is TGTGCCAGCAGTTCCCAAACTATAGCCAAAAACACTCAGTACTTC.

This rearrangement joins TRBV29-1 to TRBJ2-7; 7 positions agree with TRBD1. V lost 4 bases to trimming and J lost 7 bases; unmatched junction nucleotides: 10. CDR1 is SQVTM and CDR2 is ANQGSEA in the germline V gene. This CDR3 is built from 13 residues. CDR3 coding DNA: TGCAGCGTTGTCGGACAGGTGAAAGGGGAGCAGTACTTC. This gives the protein CSVVGQVKGEQYF.

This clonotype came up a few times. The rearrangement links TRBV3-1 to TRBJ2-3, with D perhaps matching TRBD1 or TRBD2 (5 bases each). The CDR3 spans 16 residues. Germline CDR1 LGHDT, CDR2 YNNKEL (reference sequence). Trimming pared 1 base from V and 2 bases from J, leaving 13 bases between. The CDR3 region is CASSQGDWGNTDTQYF. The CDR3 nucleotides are TGTGCCAGCAGCCAAGGCGATTGGGGGAACACAGATACGCAGTATTTT.